Listed below are T cell receptor beta chains from one sample, sequenced in a study of shared clonotypes between healthy human individuals. Assay: immunoSEQ multiplex PCR; the TCRdb copy retains only in-frame clones and omits some. Among roughly 380,000 clones listed, 90% to 97% were seen once. Sequencing was performed on memory CD8+ T cells sorted from blood. The receptor source for this set is a young man in good health. Each CDR3 is given with its conserved first and last residue. A D gene is named only where the DNA matches it firmly. Clone size appears in some rows only: once, few, many, or a class for an expanded clone.

d_call j_call v_call clone_size cdr3_nt cdr3_aa
TRBD2 TRBJ2-3 TRBV4-2 . TGTGCCAGCAGCCAAGGGGGGACTAGCGGTGCAGATACGCAGTATTTT CASSQGGTSGADTQYF
. TRBJ1-1 TRBV29-1 . TGCAGCGTTGAAGTGTTGGGGGTTAGAGCTTTCTTT CSVEVLGVRAFF
TRBD1 TRBJ1-4 TRBV7-9 once TGTGCCAGCAGCGGTGACAGGGCGGGGGAAAAACTGTTTTTT CASSGDRAGEKLFF
TRBD1 TRBJ1-5 TRBV19 . TGTGCCAGTAGCCCACAGGGACAGGGAAGGGGCAATCAGCCCCAGCATTTT CASSPQGQGRGNQPQHF
. TRBJ1-5 TRBV4-1 . TGCGCCAGCAGCCGGACAGGCAATCAGCCCCAGCATTTT CASSRTGNQPQHF
. TRBJ2-7 TRBV28 . TGTGCCAGCAGGCCGACAGGTCCCTTCTCCTACGAGCAGTACTTC CASRPTGPFSYEQYF
TRBD2 TRBJ2-1 TRBV10-2 . TGCGCCAGCAGGCGACTAGCGGGAGGGGTAAGAGAGCAGTTCTTC CASRRLAGGVREQFF
. TRBJ2-2 TRBV10-3 once TGTGCCATCAGTGAGTCCGCGAACACCGGGGAGCTGTTTTTT CAISESANTGELFF
TRBD2 TRBJ2-1 TRBV5-4 . TGTGCCAGCAGCTTGGTAGCGGGAGGCGGGTACAATGAGCAGTTCTTC CASSLVAGGGYNEQFF
TRBD2 TRBJ2-5 TRBV30 . TGTGCCTTGCGGGGGGTGGGAGAGACCCAGTACTTC CALRGVGETQYF
TRBD2 TRBJ2-1 TRBV30 . TGTGCCTGGAGGACTAGCGGCCACAATGAGCAGTTCTTC CAWRTSGHNEQFF
TRBD2 TRBJ2-3 TRBV10-3 . TGTGCCATCAGTGAGTCCCTAGCGGGAGTTGGTATTTCAGCGCAGTATTTT CAISESLAGVGISAQYF
TRBD1 TRBJ2-7 TRBV4-1 . TGCGCCAGCAGCCAAGAATGGACAGGGGCGTCCTACGAGCAGTACTTC CASSQEWTGASYEQYF
TRBD2 TRBJ2-1 TRBV10-3 . TGTGCCATCAGTGAGAGGATGCGGGAGCGGTTCTTC CAISERMRERFF
. TRBJ2-1 TRBV19 . TGTGCCGGCCCACCTCTTAGCTCCTACAATGAGCAGTTCTTC CAGPPLSSYNEQFF
. TRBJ2-3 TRBV5-6 . TGTGCCAGCAGCCGGGGGTGGGCTAAGGGTCCGGATACGCAGTATTTT CASSRGWAKGPDTQYF
. TRBJ2-3 TRBV4-2 . TGTGCCAGCAGCCAAGAGCTGGGGTCAGATACGCAGTATTTT CASSQELGSDTQYF
. TRBJ2-5 TRBV5-5 . TGTGCCAGCAGCAGGGTGGCAGCCCAAGAGACCCAGTACTTC CASSRVAAQETQYF
TRBD2 TRBJ2-3 TRBV18 . TGTGCCAGCTCACCCCGCGGGGGACTTAGCACAGATACGCAGTATTTT CASSPRGGLSTDTQYF
TRBD1 TRBJ1-5 TRBV29-1 . TGCAGCGTCGGACAGGATGGCCAGCCCCAGCATTTT CSVGQDGQPQHF
. TRBJ2-3 TRBV9 . TGTGCCAGCAGCGTATATGGGACGGGGAGCACAGATACGCAGTATTTT CASSVYGTGSTDTQYF
. TRBJ2-3 TRBV19 . . CASSIFGPGPQQDTQYF
TRBD2 TRBJ2-7 TRBV28 . TGTGCCAGCACCCTATCTAGCGGGGCCTCCTACGAGCAGTACTTC CASTLSSGASYEQYF
. TRBJ1-2 TRBV21-1 once TGTGCCAGCAGCCTACGACAGGGTCGCTACACCTTC CASSLRQGRYTF
. TRBJ1-4 TRBV29-1 . TGCAGCGTTGTCAGGGACCGAAAACTGTTTTTT CSVVRDRKLFF
. TRBJ2-4 TRBV28 . TGTGCCAGCAGGACACAGGGCCTTATAGCCAAAAACATTCAGTACTTC CASRTQGLIAKNIQYF
TRBD2 TRBJ2-3 TRBV5-1 . TGCGCCAGCAGCTTGGTGACTAGCCTAGATACGCAGTATTTT CASSLVTSLDTQYF
. TRBJ2-5 TRBV6-1 once TGTGCCAGCTGTATCGGGCTTCTCTCGGAGACCCAGTACTTC CASCIGLLSETQYF
TRBD2 TRBJ2-5 TRBV7-6 . TGTGCCAGCAGCTTAATAGCGGGAGGGGAGACCCAGTACTTC CASSLIAGGETQYF
. TRBJ1-1 TRBV6-5 . TGTGCCAGCAGCCCCGGTGGGGTTCTGAACACTGAAGCTTTCTTT CASSPGGVLNTEAFF